Listed below are T cell receptor beta chains from one sample, sequenced in a study of cytomegalovirus exposure and HLA in healthy donors. The data were produced by immunoSEQ multiplex PCR, yet TCRdb's version contains in-frame clones alone and is incomplete. The repertoire holds about 160,000 clones, with almost 80% as singletons. Material: PBMCs. These TCRs come from a woman aged 50 to 60 in good health and CMV-seronegative. The CDR3 runs from the conserved cysteine through the conserved F or W. The D gene is left open where the match is weak. Clone size is stated in some rows and not others, as once, few, many or a class when expanded.

TRBJ2-5 TRBD1 NA TRBV29-1 CSVSQGALEETQYF TGCAGCGTTTCTCAGGGGGCGCTTGAAGAGACCCAGTACTTC
TRBJ1-2 NA NA TRBV7-8 CASTPSRWRNYGYTF TGTGCCAGCACCCCCTCCCGGTGGAGGAACTATGGCTACACCTTC
TRBJ2-5 TRBD2 NA TRBV7-2 CASSRGTSGFQETQYF TGTGCCAGCAGCCGAGGGACTAGCGGATTCCAAGAGACCCAGTACTTC
TRBJ1-1 NA NA TRBV9 CASSVASTYTEAFF TGTGCCAGCAGCGTAGCAAGCACGTACACTGAAGCTTTCTTT
TRBJ2-7 NA NA TRBV4-2 CASSQGVEVTYEQYF TGTGCCAGCAGCCAAGGAGTAGAAGTAACCTACGAGCAGTACTTC
TRBJ1-1 NA few TRBV6-5 CASSYGRGTEAFF TGTGCCAGCAGTTACGGCAGGGGCACTGAAGCTTTCTTT
TRBJ1-3 NA few TRBV7-2 CASSLLPLFNTIYF TGTGCCAGCAGCTTACTCCCCTTATTTAACACCATATATTTT
TRBJ2-5 NA NA TRBV27 CASSWGGAPQETQYF TGTGCCAGCAGTTGGGGCGGGGCTCCCCAAGAGACCCAGTACTTC
TRBJ1-5 TRBD1 NA TRBV7-8 CASSLDRVGNQPQHF TGTGCCAGCAGCCTGGACAGGGTTGGAAATCAGCCCCAGCATTTT
TRBJ1-2 TRBD1 NA TRBV11-1 CASSPDRGNYGYTF TGTGCCAGCAGCCCAGACAGGGGGAACTATGGCTACACCTTC
TRBJ2-1 TRBD2 NA TRBV13 CASSPSGLAGYNEQFF TGTGCCAGCAGCCCCTCGGGACTAGCGGGATACAATGAGCAGTTCTTC
TRBJ1-2 TRBD1 NA TRBV5-1 CASSAGQGGYGYTF TGCGCCAGCAGCGCCGGACAGGGGGGCTATGGCTACACCTTC
TRBJ2-3 NA few TRBV6-4 CASGGAGADTQYF TGTGCCAGCGGGGGGGCGGGCGCAGATACGCAGTATTTT
TRBJ1-2 TRBD1 NA TRBV7-9 CASSFGQGADGYTF TGTGCCAGCAGCTTCGGACAGGGTGCCGATGGCTACACCTTC
TRBJ1-1 NA NA TRBV7-2 CASSFLMNTEAFF TGTGCCAGCAGCTTTTTAATGAACACTGAAGCTTTCTTT
TRBJ1-2 NA NA TRBV28 CASRSGFYGYTF TGTGCCAGCCGTAGCGGGTTCTATGGCTACACCTTC
TRBJ2-5 NA NA TRBV6-6 CASSGGWETQYF TGTGCCAGCAGTGGGGGGTGGGAGACCCAGTACTTC
TRBJ2-4 NA NA TRBV5-6 CASSFGQGAKNIQYF TGTGCCAGCAGCTTCGGTCAGGGTGCCAAAAACATTCAGTACTTC
TRBJ2-7 NA NA TRBV10-3 CAISESGQSYEQYF TGTGCCATCAGTGAGTCTGGACAGTCCTACGAGCAGTACTTC
TRBJ2-7 NA NA TRBV6-5 CASSNRMLGSYEQYF TGTGCCAGCAGTAACAGGATGTTGGGGTCCTACGAGCAGTACTTC
TRBJ2-7 TRBD2 NA TRBV27 CASSVAGGPSYEQYF TGTGCCAGCAGTGTAGCGGGAGGGCCCTCCTACGAGCAGTACTTC
TRBJ1-1 TRBD1 NA TRBV10-2 CASRTTGGYTEAFF TGCGCCAGCAGAACGACAGGGGGGTACACTGAAGCTTTCTTT
TRBJ1-2 TRBD1 NA TRBV4-3 CASSQDGTGVGYTF TGCGCCAGCAGCCAAGATGGGACAGGGGTTGGCTACACCTTC
TRBJ2-1 NA NA TRBV5-4 CASSSMGSRGTYNEQFF TGTGCCAGCAGCTCCATGGGTAGTCGAGGAACCTACAATGAGCAGTTCTTC
TRBJ1-1 NA NA TRBV4-1 CASSQVNLVPSGDTEAFF TGCGCCAGCAGCCAAGTTAACTTAGTTCCTAGCGGTGACACTGAAGCTTTCTTT
TRBJ2-7 NA NA TRBV11-2 CASSLNRFYEQYF TGTGCCAGCAGCTTAAACAGATTCTACGAGCAGTACTTC
TRBJ2-7 NA few TRBV5-8 CASSFSQEQYF TGTGCCAGCAGTTTTTCACAGGAGCAGTACTTC
TRBJ1-3 NA once TRBV18 CASSPTAEGNTIYF TGTGCCAGCTCACCGACGGCGGAGGGAAACACCATATATTTT
TRBJ2-7 NA NA TRBV19 CASSIAPGTYEQYF TGTGCCAGTAGTATAGCCCCAGGGACCTACGAGCAGTACTTC
TRBJ1-6 NA NA TRBV12-2 CASRLKEHEPSYNSPLHF TGTGCAAGTCGCTTAAAGGAGCACGAGCCCTCCTATAATTCACCCCTCCACTTT
TRBJ1-3 NA NA TRBV15 CATSLGGDSGNTIYF TGTGCCACCAGCCTCGGGGGAGACTCTGGAAACACCATATATTTT